This T cell receptor beta chain was profiled in a study of identical twins. Findings and limits, study-wide: Excess sharing by twins proved weaker in beta out-of-frame sequences. Analyses of zero insertions could be partly confounded by invariant MAIT and iNKT cells. Conclusions leaned on cross-sectional statistical analysis and did not track the same donors over time.

This clonotype has a handful of counts. What it binds is not known. Each CDR3 protein gets one entry after TCRdb re-called the 5' RACE reads with MiXCR. The repertoire consists of approximately 620,000 distinct CDR3 sequences, with over 8.5% occurring once and the leading ten covering 0.98%. Only healthy Caucasians were included as donors. These sequences were also reported in another study, on yellow fever vaccine responses in identical twins.

The sequencing input was PBMCs. This TCR derives from a young woman in good health.

The CDR3: CASSTDTNQPQHF. In DNA form, the CDR3 reads TGTGCCAGCAGCACCGATACTAATCAGCCCCAGCATTTT. The chain combines TRBV27 with TRBJ1-5; D is ambiguous. The CDR3 is 13 amino acids. V lost 6 bases to trimming and J lost 4 bases, with 10 bases between them. Germline lookup yields CDR1 MNHEY and CDR2 SMNVEV (reference sequence).